This T cell receptor (beta chain) was sequenced during a study of post-analysis software for immune sequencing data (dated by TCRdb to between 2015 and 2017). In terms of the full investigation: The recorded disease courses included relapsing-remitting, secondary progressive and progressive-relapsing multiple sclerosis, and some patients had no subtype annotation. Patient repertoires were compared against roughly 10 previously published healthy control repertoires from donors aged roughly 6 to 28 years. A subset of samples was prepared in parallel using single-end sample barcoding, then pooled and co-amplified after Illumina adapter ligation.

The investigation overall reported the following: When samples were clustered directly using the F measure, samples prepared in the same batch co-clustered strongly, which prompted a batch-effect correction. Significantly lower normalized Chao1 diversity was found in multiple sclerosis patients than in controls, suggesting substantial peripheral T-cell clonal expansion. The multiple sclerosis patient group was slightly younger than the control group. Roughly 5 TRBV segments, including TRBV5-6, TRBV5-1 and TRBV20-1, were significantly more frequent in patients than controls.

V was cut back by 1 base and J by 7 bases, leaving a gap of 8 bases between them. The germline V gene provides CDR1 SGHDT and CDR2 YYEEEE. Measured from the cysteine to the phenylalanine, the CDR3 is 13 residues long. Only the CDR3 DNA is retained, 39 bases long and in frame from the first base. For this clonotype: This clone's antigen is unknown. No base-level quality is on record; no much larger clone is a single base apart.

To demonstrate the VDJtools post-analysis software, the study profiled TCR beta repertoires from the peripheral blood of some 13 young patients with multiple sclerosis. The multiple sclerosis patients were children and adolescents between roughly 6 and 15 years of age. Libraries were built with PCR. Instrument on record: Illumina HiSeq 2500. Unique molecular identifiers were incorporated into TCR beta cDNA libraries to reduce PCR and sequencing biases. Roughly 0.5 million cDNA molecules were obtained per 1 to 10 million input T cells, so each molecule approximated one T cell. Patient libraries were prepared and sequenced with the same protocol used for the earlier healthy control dataset. Within a given batch, samples were prepared together, multiplexed and sequenced on the same HiSeq lane. Concerning the study's data processing: MIGEC handled the raw barcoded reads, throwing out single-read molecular identifier groups before consensus assembly and CDR3 extraction. Clonotype tables were post-analysed with VDJtools, and diversity was normalized by down-sampling all datasets to the smallest sample size. Repertoire overlap clustering matched CDR3 amino acid but not nucleotide sequences to correct batch-related cross-sample contamination. The public sequencing data were trimmed at Q25 with fastp and processed into clonotypes with MiXCR by TCRdb, which kept only in-frame beta chains. When rows share a CDR3 protein, they turn into one entry using the most common DNA and genes. The V and J calls follow TCRdb's processing rather than the paper's. The sample table lists 450,000 to 650,000 distinct CDR3 sequences, roughly 46% of them with a count of one. The ten largest clones capture roughly 1.8% of the sample.

The rearrangement combines TRBV5-6 with TRBJ1-4; the D segment could be TRBD1, given 5 matching bases. The source of this sequence is a girl aged 10-17 years with multiple sclerosis. Sequencing was performed on blood. The sequenced DNA is TGTGCCAGCAGCTTGAGGAGGGGTGAAAAACTGTTTTTT. Its protein reads: CASSLRRGEKLFF.